This paragraph covers one TCR beta chain sequence. This sample stems from a study of shared clonotypes between healthy human individuals. Germline V gene sequence: CDR1 SQVTM, CDR2 ANQGSEA. This CDR3 spans 14 amino acids. After removal of 4 bases from V and 12 bases from J, the junction contained 12 bases not matched to a gene. Produced via immunoSEQ multiplex PCR; TCRdb's table is partial and in-frame only. The sample yields roughly 1,600,000 clones, approximately 98.5% seen once. Sequenced: naive CD4+ T cells sorted from blood. As for subset: CD45RA+ positively selected. This clonotype originated in a man under 40 in good health. The rearrangement joins TRBV29-1 to TRBJ1-4; 9 bases match TRBD1. The CDR3 bases are TGCAGCGTTGCGCCCGGGACAGGGTATAGTCAACTGTTTTTT. It encodes CSVAPGTGYSQLFF.